These 16 T cell receptor beta chains share one sample of origin, sequenced in a study of beta chain features in type 1 diabetes. Reverse transcribing all isolated RNA meant expressed TCRB transcripts were sequenced. Sequencing was performed with immunoSEQ multiplex PCR; in TCRdb, only in-frame clones are kept and a portion is missing. There are under 450,000 clones in the sample; over 11% occur only once, and about 0.04% lies in the top ten. The sample taken for sequencing was naive CD4+ T cells from blood. These receptors all stem from a man younger than 45 in good health.

This chain uses TRBV19 with TRBJ2-1; D unclear. Germline V gene lookup returns CDR1 LNHDA and CDR2 SQIVND (reference sequence). Trimming left V 5 bases short and J 1 base short, with 15 bases between. CDR3 length: 16 amino acids. In nucleotides, the CDR3 is TGTGCCAGTAGTGGTTCTACTGCAATGTCCTACAATGAGCAGTTCTTC. Its protein is CASSGSTAMSYNEQFF. The full variable domain, in which reference TRBV19 and TRBJ2-1 provide the parts outside the CDR3, is DGGITQSPKYLFRKEGQNVTLSCEQNLNHDAMYWYRQDPGQGLRLIYYSQIVNDFQKGDIAEGYSVSREKKESFPLTVTSAQKNPTAFYLCASSGSTAMSYNEQFFGPGTRLTVL.

This clone occurred a few times. The V gene is TRBV5-1, the J gene TRBJ2-7, with D unresolved. This CDR3 has 12 residues. V lost 0 bases and J lost 3, with 4 bases in between. CDR1 is SGHRS and CDR2 is YFSETQ in the germline V gene. CDR3 bases: TGCGCCAGCAGCTTGGATGGCTACGAGCAGTACGTC. Its protein product is CASSLDGYEQYV.

This clone was picked up a small number of times. The chain joins TRBV7-2 to TRBJ2-5; possibly TRBD2 for D (6 bases). Per germline, CDR1 SGHTA and CDR2 FQGNSA. This CDR3 comprises 13 residues. V lost 8 bases and J 4 bases, leaving 14 bases between the germline ends. CDR3 DNA sequence: TGTGCCAGCGCCCGGGGGAAGAGAGAGACCCAGTACTTC. This codes for CASARGKRETQYF.

The chain is built from TRBV9 and TRBJ2-5; D unresolved. Germline lookup yields CDR1 SGDLS and CDR2 YYNGEE. The CDR3 has 14 amino acids. Trimming cost V 0 bases and J 5 bases, with 11 bases left between them. The CDR3 loop is CASSVEPSWETQYF. The CDR3 coding sequence is TGTGCCAGCAGCGTAGAACCCAGTTGGGAGACCCAGTACTTC. Variable domain in full (rest from reference TRBV9 and TRBJ2-5): DSGVTQTPKHLITATGQRVTLRCSPRSGDLSVYWYQQSLDQGLQFLIQYYNGEERAKGNILERFSAQQFPDLHSELNLSSLELGDSALYFCASSVEPSWETQYFGPGTRLLVL.

The rearrangement links TRBV27 to TRBJ2-7; a weak D match, TRBD2 (6 bases). Germline CDR1 and CDR2: MNHEY and SMNVEV (reference sequence). Trimming cost V 3 bases and J 3 bases, with 12 bases left between them. This CDR3 region has 14 residues. CDR3 DNA: TGTGCCAGCAGTTTCGGAGGAGGGCACTACGAGCAGTACGTC. Translated: CASSFGGGHYEQYV.

The table lists this clone with a few counts. The conserved phenylalanine or tryptophan is not found at the CDR3 terminus, so this likely reflects a read error. The chain couples TRBV30 to TRBJ2-7; D uncertain. This CDR3 contains 13 residues. Germline CDR1 is GTSNPN and CDR2 is SVGIG (reference sequence). V lost 2 bases to trimming and J lost 2 bases, with 10 bases between them. CDR3 DNA: TGTGCCTGGAGTCAAGGGTACACCTACGAGCAGTACGGC. It translates to CAWSQGYTYEQYG.

The rearrangement uses TRBV7-2 and TRBJ1-1, with D unclear. The V end was cut by 3 bases, the J end by 2 bases, with 7 bases between. This CDR3 region has 13 residues. Germline values: CDR1 SGHTA, CDR2 FQGNSA. As DNA, the CDR3 is TGTGCCAGCAGCTTCGGGAAAAACACTGAAGCTTTCTTT. Translating gives CASSFGKNTEAFF.

The CDR3 sequence is CASSQVAGIIYGYTF. CDR3 in DNA: TGCGCCAGCAGCCAAGTGGCAGGGATAATCTATGGCTACACCTTC. This chain uses TRBV4-3 with TRBJ1-2; D is perhaps TRBD1 (5 bases). The CDR3 is 15 residues long. V lost 1 base, J lost 4 bases, and 13 bases lay in between. The germline V gene has CDR1 LGHNA and CDR2 YSLEER.

This clone was recorded many times. This rearrangement joins TRBV30 to TRBJ2-1, with D hard to call. The CDR3 is made up of 12 amino acids. Germline CDR1 is GTSNPN and CDR2 is SVGIG (reference sequence). Trimming removed 5 bases from V and 8 bases from J, with 13 bases in between. CDR3 amino acids: CAWLNSADEQFF. Here the CDR3 DNA reads TGTGCCTGGCTTAACAGTGCGGATGAGCAGTTCTTC.

To note about this clone: The same CDR3 arises from other DNA sequences in this sample as well. V is TRBV6-5 and J is TRBJ2-7, with TRBD1 identical over 7 bases. With 6 bases clipped from V and 2 bases from J, the junction kept 7 bases outside the gene matches. The germline gives CDR1 MNHEY, CDR2 SVGAGI. The CDR3 has 14 residues. The CDR3 is CASSRQGLTYEQYF. The CDR3, as DNA: TGTGCCAGCAGCAGACAGGGCCTTACCTACGAGCAGTACTTC.

This clone was detected only a few times. The V and J genes are TRBV4-1 and TRBJ1-6, with unresolved D. Trimming removed 6 bases at V and 7 bases at J, with 19 bases between. Germline CDR1 MGHRA, CDR2 YSYEKL. This CDR3 spans 16 amino acids. The CDR3: CASRDQRFDLNSPLHF. Written as DNA, the CDR3 is TGCGCCAGCAGGGACCAGCGCTTCGACCTCAATTCACCCCTCCACTTT.

This clone has only a few counts. V is TRBV13 and J is TRBJ2-7, with unresolved D. Trimming stripped 4 bases from V and 0 bases from J, with 13 bases between. This CDR3 contains 15 residues. The germline CDR1 and CDR2 sequences are PRHDT and FYEKMQ (reference sequence). The CDR3: CASSSTAKSSYEQYF. The CDR3 bases are TGTGCCAGCAGCTCGACCGCTAAGAGCTCCTACGAGCAGTACTTC.

This chain joins TRBV4-1 and TRBJ2-3; a possible D gene is TRBD2 (5 bases). Germline CDR1 reads MGHRA; CDR2 reads YSYEKL. Trimming took 0 bases from V and 6 from J, leaving 10 bases between them. The CDR3 sequence is 14 residues long. The CDR3 region is CASSQERGHDTQYF. The CDR3 nucleotides read TGCGCCAGCAGCCAAGAACGAGGGCACGATACGCAGTATTTT.

This clone was observed many times. The chain combines TRBV2 with TRBJ2-6; D is unresolved. The CDR3 is 13 amino acids. From germline, CDR1 is SNHLY and CDR2 FYNNEI. Trimming removed 7 bases at V and 6 bases at J, with 10 bases between. The CDR3 nucleotides are TGTGCCAGCAAGATCAGGAAGGCCAACGTCCTGACTTTC. Residues: CASKIRKANVLTF.

The chain joins TRBV5-1 to TRBJ2-5; D unresolved. The CDR3 sequence is 15 residues long. Germline V gene data show CDR1 as SGHRS and CDR2 as YFSETQ. V lost 2 bases, J lost 5 bases, and 16 bases lay in between. The CDR3 sequence: CASSLLWESRETQYF. Here the CDR3 DNA reads TGCGCCAGCAGCTTACTATGGGAATCTCGGGAGACCCAGTACTTC. The whole variable domain, filled in from reference TRBV5-1 and TRBJ2-5, reads KAGVTQTPRYLIKTRGQQVTLSCSPISGHRSVSWYQQTPGQGLQFLFEYFSETQRNKGNFPGRFSGRQFSNSRSEMNVSTLELGDSALYLCASSLLWESRETQYFGPGTRLLVL.

The J gene is TRBJ2-5, the V gene TRBV5-1; TRBD2 is a possible D gene (6 bases). This CDR3 contains 14 residues. Germline V CDR1 and CDR2: SGHRS, YFSETQ. V was cut by 0 bases and J by 1 base, with 7 bases left in between. In DNA, the CDR3 is TGCGCCAGCAGCTTGGCGGAGGGCCAAGAGACCCAGTACTTC. As protein: CASSLAEGQETQYF.